This T cell receptor (beta chain) was found in a study of cytomegalovirus exposure and HLA in healthy donors. V lost 0 bases, J lost 3 bases, and 8 bases lay in between. CDR3 size: 14 residues. In germline, CDR1 is SGHRS, CDR2 YFSETQ. Study-level results: Immune exposure was documented only through CMV serostatus. Another analysis was done later, and it associated approximately 17,000 TCR beta sequences with HLA alleles at 0.05 false discovery rate. Three of the chains that were CMV-associated were confirmed in vitro to be specific for CMV antigens. Within an earlier analysis, most TCR beta V segments proved productive either about 90% or about 30% of the time.

The PCR contained 60 Vbeta and 13 Jbeta primers. Clones were read by immunoSEQ multiplex PCR, and TCRdb kept only the in-frame ones, dropping some. The sample yields approximately 220,000 clones, approximately 80% seen once. Note on this clone: Its antigen is unknown.

The V call is TRBV5-1, the J call TRBJ2-3, with D possibly TRBD1 on 5 matching bases. The clonotype comes from a man between 35 and 55 years old in good health and CMV-seronegative. The sequencing input was PBMCs. The CDR3 DNA follows: TGCGCCAGCAGCTTGGTTGGGGCAACAGATACGCAGTATTTT. Its protein product is CASSLVGATDTQYF.